The 18 T cell receptor beta chains below were found in one sample sequenced in a study of response to subunit inactivated influenza vaccine. MiXCR, run by TCRdb on the RT-PCR reads, gives a single entry per CDR3 protein. This table holds 600,000 to 850,000 distinct CDR3 sequences, about 15% found once. Specimen: PBMCs from blood, collected 14 to 15 days before vaccination. Every receptor here comes from a man aged 45-65 years who received an inactivated influenza vaccine.

This clonotype was seen a few times. This chain joins TRBV3-1 and TRBJ2-7; unclear D gene. Trimming took 1 base from V and 4 from J, leaving 8 bases between them. Per germline, CDR1 LGHDT and CDR2 YNNKEL (reference sequence). The CDR3 has 13 amino acids. The CDR3 nucleotides are TGTGCCAGCAGCCAAGCGTCCGTATACGAGCAGTACTTC. It is translated as CASSQASVYEQYF.

The gene calls are TRBV7-9 and TRBJ2-7; 8 bases line up with TRBD1. V gave up 4 bases and J gave up 1 base; unmatched junction bases: 12. The CDR3 has 17 residues. The germline V gene encodes CDR1 SEHNR and CDR2 FQNEAQ (reference sequence). In DNA, the CDR3 is TGTGCCAGCAGCTCTCCCCCCGGGACAGGACTATCCTACGAGCAGTACTTC. It yields the protein CASSSPPGTGLSYEQYF.

This clonotype was seen only a few times. The chain carries TRBV7-2 and TRBJ2-3; D is perhaps TRBD1 (6 bases). Trimming took off 1 base at V and 1 base at J, with 15 bases between the two ends. The CDR3 length is 17 residues. Germline loops: CDR1 SGHTA, CDR2 FQGNSA. The chain's CDR3 is CASSLGNRERGTDTQYF. CDR3 coding DNA: TGTGCCAGCAGCTTAGGGAACAGGGAGAGGGGCACAGATACGCAGTATTTT.

CDR3 nucleotides: TGTGCCAGCAGCAATAGCCCAGGAGGCCAAGAGACCCAGTACTTC. Its translation: CASSNSPGGQETQYF. The J gene is TRBJ2-5, the V gene TRBV5-5, with D possibly matching TRBD2 (5 bases). Germline V gives CDR1 SGHKS, CDR2 YYEKEE (reference sequence). Trimming took off 4 bases at V and 1 base at J, with 14 bases between the two ends. The CDR3 is made up of 15 amino acids.

This clonotype appeared many times. CDR3 sequence: CAISEPGQGLYEQYF. The CDR3, as DNA: TGTGCCATCAGTGAGCCCGGACAGGGACTCTACGAGCAGTACTTC. The V gene is TRBV10-3, the J gene TRBJ2-7; 8 bases line up with TRBD1. V was clipped by 2 bases and J by 3 bases; unmatched bases: 6. Germline lookup yields CDR1 ENHRY and CDR2 SYGVKD. The CDR3 totals 15 residues.

V is TRBV28 and J is TRBJ2-7; the match to TRBD1 covers 10 bases. V shed 4 bases, J shed 6 bases, and the junction held 9 bases outside the gene matches. Germline lookup yields CDR1 MDHEN and CDR2 SYDVKM. The CDR3 has 15 amino acids. The CDR3 nucleotides are TGTGCCAGCAGTTCCCTCGGACAGGGGGGGGCCGAGCAGTACTTC. It specifies CASSSLGQGGAEQYF.

This chain connects TRBV5-1 to TRBJ2-7; perhaps TRBD1 as D (6 bases). Trimming took off 1 base at V and 6 bases at J, with 8 bases between the two ends. Germline CDR1 reads SGHRS; CDR2 reads YFSETQ. The length of the CDR3 is 12 residues. DNA for the CDR3: TGCGCCAGCAGCTTGCCCAGGGGCGAGCAGTACTTC. Translation gives CASSLPRGEQYF.

J is TRBJ2-1 and V is TRBV20-1; TRBD1 or TRBD2 may be the D gene (5 bases each). The CDR3 consists of 13 residues. V was shortened by 7 bases and J by 5 bases, with 15 bases between the two germline ends. Germline CDR1 and CDR2: DFQATT and SNEGSKA (reference sequence). The CDR3 DNA reads TGCAGTGGTCCGGGACCGTTTCACAATGAGCAGTTCTTC. Protein sequence: CSGPGPFHNEQFF.

This chain uses TRBV10-3 with TRBJ2-7; D is uncertain. Germline loops: CDR1 ENHRY, CDR2 SYGVKD. V lost 0 bases and J lost 3, with 3 bases in between. There are 12 residues in the CDR3. CDR3 nucleotide sequence: TGTGCCATCAGTGAGTCGGTCTACGAGCAGTACTTC. Its protein is CAISESVYEQYF.

The CDR3: CASRLSGQGRGEQYF. In DNA, the CDR3 is TGTGCCAGCAGGCTTAGTGGGCAGGGTCGTGGCGAGCAGTACTTC. The chain carries TRBV28 and TRBJ2-7, with D tentatively TRBD1 (5 bases). V was shortened by 6 bases and J by 6 bases, with 21 bases between the two germline ends. Germline CDR1 and CDR2: MDHEN and SYDVKM. CDR3 size: 15 residues. Full variable domain (missing parts from reference TRBV28 and TRBJ2-7): DVKVTQSSRYLVKRTGEKVFLECVQDMDHENMFWYRQDPGLGLRLIYFSYDVKMKEKGDIPEGYSVSREKKERFSLILESASTNQTSMYLCASRLSGQGRGEQYFGPGTRLTVT.

The V and J genes are TRBV2 and TRBJ2-3, with 9 bases lining up with TRBD2. Germline values: CDR1 SNHLY, CDR2 FYNNEI. The CDR3 runs 15 residues. The V segment lost 6 bases and the J segment 4 bases; nucleotides outside the gene matches: 8. The CDR3 is CASRHSGSWADTQYF. DNA of the CDR3: TGTGCCAGCAGACATAGCGGGAGTTGGGCAGATACGCAGTATTTT.

This clonotype was detected a few times. The J gene is TRBJ2-2, the V gene TRBV3-1; tentatively, D is TRBD2 (6 bases). Trimming stripped 1 base from V and 5 bases from J, with 11 bases between. The CDR3 spans 15 residues. Germline CDR1 and CDR2: LGHDT and YNNKEL (reference sequence). The CDR3 DNA sequence: TGTGCCAGCAGCCAAGTTGGGGGAGGAACCGGGGAGCTGTTTTTT. Its protein product is CASSQVGGGTGELFF. The entire variable domain, with the rest obtained from reference TRBV3-1 and TRBJ2-2, is as follows: DTAVSQTPKYLVTQMGNDKSIKCEQNLGHDTMYWYKQDSKKFLKIMFSYNNKELIINETVPNRFSPKSPDKAHLNLHINSLELGDSAVYFCASSQVGGGTGELFFGEGSRLTVL.

This clonotype was seen only a few times. The V gene is TRBV20-1, the J gene TRBJ1-5, with TRBD1 as a possible D gene (5 bases). Germline lookup yields CDR1 DFQATT and CDR2 SNEGSKA (reference sequence). This CDR3 contains 15 residues. V was trimmed by 3 bases and J by 10 bases, leaving 22 bases between them. The DNA for the CDR3 is TGCAGTGCTAGGGTTCCACGCGGGGGGAGGGAACCCCAGCATTTT. Protein sequence: CSARVPRGGREPQHF.

This clonotype was counted between two and nine times. The rearrangement links TRBV15 to TRBJ2-7; the match to TRBD2 covers 7 bases. The ends lost 3 bases at V and 1 base at J; junction bases unmatched: 0. The CDR3 covers 13 residues. CDR1 and CDR2 from the germline V gene are LNHNV and YYDKDF (reference sequence). As DNA, the CDR3 is TGTGCCACCAGCAGGGGGGGGTCCTACGAGCAGTACTTC. Translation gives CATSRGGSYEQYF.

This clonotype was counted a few times. DNA for the CDR3: TGCAGTGCGCCAACCGGGACTAGGGGTATGGGGCAGTACTTC. Amino acid sequence: CSAPTGTRGMGQYF. This sequence joins TRBV20-1 and TRBJ2-7; 8 positions match TRBD2. Germline trimming cut 6 bases from V and 9 bases from J; bases unmatched to any gene: 16. Germline V lookup: CDR1 DFQATT, CDR2 SNEGSKA (reference sequence). This CDR3 is built from 14 residues.

The rearrangement uses TRBV12-3 or TRBV12-4 and TRBJ1-1; tentatively, D is TRBD1 (5 bases). Trimming took off 4 bases at V and 8 bases at J, with 17 bases between the two ends. The CDR3 contains 14 residues. In DNA form, the CDR3 reads TGTGCCAGCAGTTGGGACCCCGATTGGGGCGAAGCTTTCTTT. Translated: CASSWDPDWGEAFF.

This clonotype was seen only a few times. The chain recombines TRBV2 with TRBJ2-7; TRBD1 agrees at 7 bases. This CDR3 is 17 amino acids long. Germline V gene data show CDR1 as SNHLY and CDR2 as FYNNEI. With 5 bases clipped from V and 0 bases from J, the junction kept 13 bases outside the gene matches. The CDR3 region has the DNA TGTGCCAGCAGTCCTGACGAGGGGGCCAGGGGCTCCTACGAGCAGTACTTC. Translated: CASSPDEGARGSYEQYF.

The chain carries TRBV7-6 and TRBJ2-7; TRBD1 aligns across 9 bases. Germline loops: CDR1 SGHVS, CDR2 FNYEAQ. The V and J ends lost 5 bases and 6 bases, in that order; junction bases with no gene match: 8. The CDR3 covers 14 residues. CDR3 DNA: TGTGCCAGCAGCCCGGGACAGGGAAATGCCGAGCAGTACTTC. This codes for CASSPGQGNAEQYF. The entire variable domain, with the rest obtained from reference TRBV7-6 and TRBJ2-7, is as follows: GAGVSQSPRYKVTKRGQDVALRCDPISGHVSLYWYRQALGQGPEFLTYFNYEAQQDKSGLPNDRFSAERPEGSISTLTIQRTEQRDSAMYRCASSPGQGNAEQYFGPGTRLTVT.